The 18 T cell receptor beta chains below come from one sample, sequenced in a study of cytomegalovirus exposure and HLA in healthy donors. The PCR had 60 Vbeta and 13 Jbeta primers. The assay was immunoSEQ multiplex PCR, and TCRdb's table has in-frame clones only and misses some. The profile shows about 140,000 clones, around 80% of them singletons. Sequencing was done on a sample of PBMCs. All receptors derive from a man between 25 and 39 years old in good health and CMV-seropositive.

The gene calls are TRBV6-5 and TRBJ1-2, with TRBD1 as a possible D gene (6 bases). The CDR3 loop spans 14 amino acids. The germline V gene encodes CDR1 MNHEY and CDR2 SVGAGI. Trimming removed 4 bases at V and 3 bases at J, with 12 bases between. In nucleotides, the CDR3 is TGTGCCAGCAGTTTAGATAGACAGGACTATGGCTACACCTTC. This sequence encodes CASSLDRQDYGYTF.

The chain joins TRBV2 to TRBJ2-1; the D gene is possibly TRBD1 (5 bases). Between the trimmed V and J ends, which lost 2 bases and 4 bases, there was a span of 12 bases. Germline loops: CDR1 SNHLY, CDR2 FYNNEI. CDR3 length: 15 residues. DNA of the CDR3: TGTGCCAGCAGTGAATTCAGGGCGGCTTACAATGAGCAGTTCTTC. As protein: CASSEFRAAYNEQFF.

This clone was picked up one time. V gene TRBV7-2 combines with J gene TRBJ2-1, with 7 bases identical to TRBD2. The CDR3 contains 16 residues. J lost 3 bases, V lost 0 bases, and 5 bases had no gene match. From germline, CDR1 is SGHTA and CDR2 FQGNSA. CDR3 loop: CASSLAVGGNYNEQFF. CDR3 nucleotide sequence: TGTGCCAGCAGCTTAGCAGTCGGGGGGAACTACAATGAGCAGTTCTTC.

Only one count was recorded for this clone. The chain has TRBV9 and TRBJ1-4, with D hard to call. The CDR3 is 15 residues long. Looked up from germline, CDR1 is SGDLS and CDR2 is YYNGEE. The ends were cut back, 3 bases at V and 8 bases at J, with 17 bases in the middle. CDR3 coding DNA: TGTGCCAGCAGCGGTGGTATTGGGCCGTTGGAAAAACTGTTTTTT. It translates to CASSGGIGPLEKLFF.

The chain recombines TRBV11-2 with TRBJ2-7; TRBD1 agrees at 8 bases. The junction had 11 bases not matched to a gene; V was cut back by 3 bases and J by 4 bases. Germline CDR1 reads SGHAT; CDR2 reads FQNNGV. The CDR3 runs 16 residues. DNA for the CDR3: TGTGCCAGCAGCTTCGGAAGGGGGGACAGGAATTACGAGCAGTACTTC. This translates into CASSFGRGDRNYEQYF.

J is TRBJ1-1 and V is TRBV27; possible D gene TRBD1, 5 bases. Germline assignment: CDR1 MNHEY and CDR2 SMNVEV (reference sequence). Trimming left V 8 bases short and J 10 bases short, with 23 bases between. This CDR3 contains 14 residues. CDR3 DNA: TGTGCCAGCTACCCTCTCAAGGACATTTCAACAGCTTTCTTT. It yields the protein CASYPLKDISTAFF.

The chain uses TRBV7-3 and TRBJ2-3, with D maybe TRBD2 (6 bases). This CDR3 has 15 residues. Germline CDR1 and CDR2: SGHTA and FQGTGA. Trimming left V 5 bases short and J 2 bases short, with 14 bases between. CDR3: CASSQTGTATDTQYF. CDR3 sequence (DNA): TGTGCCAGCAGCCAGACCGGGACTGCCACAGATACGCAGTATTTT.

The chain uses TRBV7-3 and TRBJ2-3; TRBD2 aligns across 12 bases. J lost 4 bases, V lost 2 bases, and 4 bases had no gene match. Germline assignment: CDR1 SGHTA and CDR2 FQGTGA. The length of the CDR3 is 16 residues. DNA for the CDR3: TGTGCCAGCAGCTTACTAGCGGGGGGGCAGGCAGATACGCAGTATTTT. Its translation: CASSLLAGGQADTQYF.

The chain couples TRBV5-5 to TRBJ2-5; D is perhaps TRBD1 (5 bases). Germline values: CDR1 SGHKS, CDR2 YYEKEE (reference sequence). The CDR3 extends over 13 amino acids. V was clipped by 4 bases and J by 4 bases, with 11 bases between them. The CDR3 coding sequence is TGTGCCAGCAGCCCTGACAGTGGAGAGACCCAGTACTTC. Residues: CASSPDSGETQYF.

V gene TRBV6-5 combines with J gene TRBJ2-1, with D possibly being TRBD1 (5 bases). This CDR3 region has 14 residues. Germline V gene data show CDR1 as MNHEY and CDR2 as SVGAGI. V shed 6 bases and J shed 4 bases, with 13 bases lying between them. The CDR3 region has the DNA TGTGCCAGCAGAGGGCAGGGCCGTTACAATGAGCAGTTCTTC. Amino acids: CASRGQGRYNEQFF.

V and J are TRBV11-2 and TRBJ2-7; tentative D call: TRBD1 (7 bases). V lost 4 bases to trimming and J lost 5 bases, with 12 bases between them. Germline V lookup: CDR1 SGHAT, CDR2 FQNNGV. The CDR3 extends over 13 amino acids. The CDR3 DNA sequence: TGTGCCAGCAGCTCCCAGGGGGGCCACGAGCAGTACTTC. It is translated as CASSSQGGHEQYF.

V and J are TRBV28 and TRBJ1-1; D is ambiguous. The CDR3 extends over 16 amino acids. V lost 1 base, J lost 0 bases, and 12 bases lay in between. Germline assignment: CDR1 MDHEN and CDR2 SYDVKM. CDR3 sequence: CASSLLRALMNTEAFF. CDR3 DNA: TGTGCCAGCAGTTTATTGAGGGCATTGATGAACACTGAAGCTTTCTTT. Variable domain in full (rest from reference TRBV28 and TRBJ1-1): DVKVTQSSRYLVKRTGEKVFLECVQDMDHENMFWYRQDPGLGLRLIYFSYDVKMKEKGDIPEGYSVSREKKERFSLILESASTNQTSMYLCASSLLRALMNTEAFFGQGTRLTVV.

The J gene is TRBJ1-5, the V gene TRBV19, with D possibly TRBD1 on 6 matching bases. Germline loops: CDR1 LNHDA, CDR2 SQIVND (reference sequence). V dropped 7 bases and J dropped 7 bases, with 14 bases sitting between them. CDR3 size: 13 residues. The CDR3 spells CASTITGNQPQHF. The CDR3 DNA sequence: TGTGCCAGTACCATAACAGGGAACCAGCCCCAGCATTTT.

This sequence joins TRBV6-4 and TRBJ2-3, with 10 bases that match TRBD2. Germline V gene data show CDR1 as MRHNA and CDR2 as SNTAGT. This CDR3 has 15 residues. With 0 bases clipped from V and 4 bases from J, the junction kept 1 base outside the gene matches. The CDR3 reads CASSDSSGGADTQYF. Here the CDR3 DNA reads TGTGCCAGCAGTGACTCAAGCGGGGGGGCAGATACGCAGTATTTT.

With regard to this clone: Additional DNA sequences in this sample encode the identical CDR3. The rearrangement joins TRBV30 to TRBJ1-2, with D maybe TRBD1 (6 bases). CDR1 is GTSNPN, CDR2 SVGIG, per germline (reference sequence). The germline V and J ends were trimmed by 6 bases and 13 bases, with 18 bases remaining between them. The CDR3 runs to 11 residues. The CDR3 DNA sequence: TGTGCCTGCGAAACCGAAGGGGGTTCCACCTTC. Amino acid sequence: CACETEGGSTF. Full variable domain (outside the CDR3, taken from reference TRBV30 and TRBJ1-2): SQTIHQWPATLVQPVGSPLSLECTVEGTSNPNLYWYRQAAGRGLQLLFYSVGIGQISSEVPQNLSASRPQDRQFILSSKKLLLSDSGFYLCACETEGGSTFGSGTRLTVV.

The CDR3 coding sequence is TGTGCCAGTAGACCTGGGACAGCGAACACTGAAGCTTTCTTT. Residues: CASRPGTANTEAFF. This sequence joins TRBV19 and TRBJ1-1; 7 bases are shared with TRBD1. The CDR3 covers 14 residues. CDR1 is LNHDA and CDR2 is SQIVND in the germline V gene (reference sequence). V trimming: 6 bases; J trimming: 1 base; junction bases outside the gene matches: 5.

This clone has a count of ten or more. This chain uses TRBV6-1 with TRBJ2-1, with D perhaps TRBD2 (6 bases). The CDR3 contains 14 residues. V gave up 6 bases and J gave up 6 bases, with 15 bases separating them. Germline V gene lookup returns CDR1 MNHNS and CDR2 SASEGT. The CDR3 here is CASRDYSASNEQFF. The DNA for the CDR3 is TGTGCCAGCAGGGACTACTCTGCTTCCAATGAGCAGTTCTTC.

Here the CDR3 DNA reads TGTGCCAGCAGTTCTACGGGACAGAGCTACGAGCAGTACTTC. Its protein is CASSSTGQSYEQYF. This chain links TRBV2 with TRBJ2-7, with TRBD1 matching over 7 bases. The CDR3 contains 14 residues. The ends lost 5 bases at V and 3 bases at J; junction bases unmatched: 7. In germline, CDR1 is SNHLY, CDR2 FYNNEI.